This TCR beta chain stems from a study of cytomegalovirus exposure and HLA in healthy donors. At the level of the study: Earlier work reported 100 million to 130 million unique TCR beta sequences from some 170 million T cells. General study points: Within a later analysis, the majority of CMV-associated TCR beta chains appeared HLA-restricted. The study designated around 150 TCR beta chains cytomegalovirus-associated. Confirmation in vitro established that three CMV-associated chains were specific for CMV antigens.

About this clone: Its target is not known.

After removal of 4 bases from V and 2 bases from J, the junction contained 10 bases not matched to a gene. The CDR3 has 16 amino acids. The germline V gene has CDR1 LGHNA and CDR2 YSLEER. PCR employed 60 Vbeta and 13 Jbeta primers. Method: immunoSEQ multiplex PCR; TCRdb's copy keeps in-frame clones and lacks some. The ten top clones account for 5.5% to 8%, within a sample of some 110,000 clones. The clonotype originates from a man aged 35 to 55 in good health and CMV-seropositive. The specimen sequenced was PBMCs. The V call is TRBV4-3, the J call TRBJ2-5; 7 nucleotides match TRBD1. Here the CDR3 DNA reads TGCGCCAGCAGCCCAAGGGCGACGGGACAGCAAGAGACCCAGTACTTC. It encodes CASSPRATGQQETQYF.